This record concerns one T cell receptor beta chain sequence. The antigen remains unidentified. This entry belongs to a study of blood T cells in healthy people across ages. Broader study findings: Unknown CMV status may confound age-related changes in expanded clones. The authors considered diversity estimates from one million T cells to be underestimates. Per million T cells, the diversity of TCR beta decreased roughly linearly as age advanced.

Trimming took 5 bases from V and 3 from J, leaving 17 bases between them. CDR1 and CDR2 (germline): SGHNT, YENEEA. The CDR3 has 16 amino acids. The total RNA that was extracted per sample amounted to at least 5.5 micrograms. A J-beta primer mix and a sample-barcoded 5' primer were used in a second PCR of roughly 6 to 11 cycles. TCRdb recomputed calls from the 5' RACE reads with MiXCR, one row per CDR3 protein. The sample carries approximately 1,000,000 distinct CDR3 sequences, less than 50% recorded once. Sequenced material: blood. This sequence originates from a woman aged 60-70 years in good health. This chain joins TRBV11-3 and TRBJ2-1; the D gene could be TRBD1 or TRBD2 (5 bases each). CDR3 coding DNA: TGTGCCAGCAGCCAAGGGACGGAAACTTACTACAATGAGCAGTTCTTC. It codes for CASSQGTETYYNEQFF.